The 24 T cell receptor beta chains reported below all come from one sample, sequenced in a study of cytomegalovirus exposure and HLA in healthy donors. Primers included in the PCR were 60 Vbeta and 13 Jbeta primers. The protocol was immunoSEQ multiplex PCR, while the TCRdb copy is restricted to in-frame clones and leaves out a portion. The sample consists of tens of thousands of clones, 60% to 85% of them appearing once. Sequencing was carried out using PBMCs. These receptors originate from a man younger than 45 in good health and CMV-seropositive.

The V gene is TRBV4-1, the J gene TRBJ2-2; D is unclear. V was cut by 4 bases and J by 13 bases, with 19 bases left in between. The CDR3 spans 14 residues. Germline V gene data show CDR1 as MGHRA and CDR2 as YSYEKL. The CDR3 nucleotides read TGCGCCAGCAGCCCTCCGACTGAGAACCGTGGGCTGTTTTTT. Translated: CASSPPTENRGLFF.

The chain links TRBV30 to TRBJ1-1; D is undetermined. Germline assignment: CDR1 GTSNPN and CDR2 SVGIG (reference sequence). CDR3 length equals 13 residues. Trimming removed 2 bases at V and 4 bases at J, with 11 bases between. The CDR3 DNA follows: TGTGCCTGGAGTTTACAGATTCGCACTGAAGCTTTCTTT. Amino acids: CAWSLQIRTEAFF. The full variable domain, its missing parts supplied by reference TRBV30 and TRBJ1-1, is SQTIHQWPATLVQPVGSPLSLECTVEGTSNPNLYWYRQAAGRGLQLLFYSVGIGQISSEVPQNLSASRPQDRQFILSSKKLLLSDSGFYLCAWSLQIRTEAFFGQGTRLTVV.

This clone was counted only a few times. The V call is TRBV6-5, the J call TRBJ2-6; a possible D gene is TRBD1 (5 bases). Germline-derived CDR1 and CDR2 are MNHEY and SVGAGI. Deletions cut 2 bases from V and 0 bases from J, with 5 bases between. CDR3 size: 15 residues. The CDR3 region has the DNA TGTGCCAGCAGTTACAGGGGCTCTGGGGCCAACGTCCTGACTTTC. Translated, it gives CASSYRGSGANVLTF.

The CDR3 DNA reads TGTGCCAGCGGGACAGGGGGTAATGAAAAACTGTTTTTT. This encodes CASGTGGNEKLFF. The chain carries TRBV6-1 and TRBJ1-4; 11 positions match TRBD1. This CDR3 spans 13 amino acids. With 8 bases clipped from V and 4 bases from J, the junction kept 0 bases outside the gene matches. The germline gives CDR1 MNHNS, CDR2 SASEGT.

The rearrangement joins TRBV28 to TRBJ1-2, with TRBD1 matching over 7 bases. The CDR3 has 13 amino acids. Germline CDR1 MDHEN, CDR2 SYDVKM. Trimming at V came to 3 bases and at J to 3 bases, leaving 1 base not matched to a gene. In nucleotides, the CDR3 is TGTGCCAGCAGTTTGACAGGGTACTATGGCTACACCTTC. Translating gives CASSLTGYYGYTF.

V gene TRBV5-1 combines with J gene TRBJ2-1; D perhaps matches TRBD1 (5 bases). This CDR3 is 16 amino acids long. V dropped 6 bases and J dropped 0 bases, with 16 bases sitting between them. Germline CDR1 reads SGHRS; CDR2 reads YFSETQ. The CDR3 spells CASTTTVVSSYNEQFF. In nucleotides, the CDR3 is TGCGCCAGCACTACGACAGTGGTCAGCTCCTACAATGAGCAGTTCTTC.

This clone was observed a few times. The chain has TRBV11-3 and TRBJ2-1; 9 nucleotides line up with TRBD2. Germline lookup yields CDR1 SGHNT and CDR2 YENEEA. Losses at the gene ends were 0 bases for V and 9 bases for J; bases not matched to a gene: 9. The CDR3 sequence is 16 residues long. The CDR3: CASSLDLGGGVSEQFF. The CDR3 bases are TGTGCCAGCAGCTTAGATCTCGGCGGGGGGGTTAGTGAGCAGTTCTTC.

The chain employs TRBV29-1 and TRBJ1-2; 7 nucleotides match TRBD1. Trimming removed 0 bases from V and 6 bases from J; junction bases left unmatched: 4. The CDR3 has 13 amino acids. Germline V gene sequence: CDR1 SQVTM, CDR2 ANQGSEA. For the CDR3, the DNA is TGCAGCGTTGAAGAGGGGACAGACAATGGCTACACCTTC. As protein: CSVEEGTDNGYTF.

The chain carries TRBV29-1 and TRBJ2-7, with 9 bases aligning to TRBD2. Trimming took 4 bases from V and 4 from J; bases not matched to a gene: 11. The germline CDR1 and CDR2 sequences are SQVTM and ANQGSEA. The CDR3 has 15 residues. DNA of the CDR3: TGCAGCGTTGCGGGACTAGCCCAAGTAGGGTACGAGCAGTACTTC. Encoded protein: CSVAGLAQVGYEQYF.

The chain carries TRBV10-1 and TRBJ2-1, with TRBD2 identical over 7 bases. The CDR3 spans 16 residues. The germline V gene has CDR1 WNHNN and CDR2 SYGVQD (reference sequence). Losses at the gene ends were 3 bases for V and 2 bases for J; bases not matched to a gene: 7. The CDR3 region has the DNA TGCGCCAGCAGTGAAGGGGTCGGGGGGACCTACAATGAGCAGTTCTTC. Translated: CASSEGVGGTYNEQFF.

The chain has TRBV29-1 and TRBJ1-4; maybe TRBD1 (6 bases). V shed 1 base and J shed 8 bases, with 14 bases lying between them. The CDR3 length is 14 residues. Germline V CDR1 and CDR2: SQVTM, ANQGSEA. The CDR3 sequence is CSVEVRGAQEKLFF. As DNA, the CDR3 is TGCAGCGTTGAAGTTCGGGGGGCTCAAGAAAAACTGTTTTTT.

This sequence joins TRBV7-3 and TRBJ1-1; no clear D. The germline V gene has CDR1 SGHTA and CDR2 FQGTGA. The CDR3 length is 13 residues. The V end was cut by 5 bases, the J end by 1 base, with 8 bases between. In DNA, the CDR3 is TGTGCCAGCAGCCGCCGGGAGAACACTGAAGCTTTCTTT. Its translation: CASSRRENTEAFF.

The chain links TRBV6-5 to TRBJ1-5; D is unclear. Germline V gene data show CDR1 as MNHEY and CDR2 as SVGAGI. V was shortened by 5 bases and J by 4 bases, with 9 bases between the two germline ends. The CDR3 spans 13 residues. CDR3 DNA sequence: TGTGCCAGCAGTCCCGGTCCAAATCAGCCCCAGCATTTT. Translated, it gives CASSPGPNQPQHF.

This chain links TRBV5-1 with TRBJ2-7; 14 nucleotides line up with TRBD2. This CDR3 is built from 18 residues. J lost 1 base, V lost 1 base, and 7 bases had no gene match. Germline-derived CDR1 and CDR2 are SGHRS and YFSETQ. CDR3 bases: TGCGCCAGCAGCTTGCCGGGACTAGCGGGGGTTTGGTCCTACGAGCAGTACTTC. Its protein is CASSLPGLAGVWSYEQYF.

The gene calls are TRBV7-2 and TRBJ2-1, with D maybe TRBD2 (6 bases). Trimming took 1 base from V and 7 from J, leaving 14 bases between them. CDR3 length equals 15 residues. Germline CDR1 is SGHTA and CDR2 is FQGNSA. CDR3 in DNA: TGTGCCAGCAGCTTAGGCGGAGGGGCGGGGAATGAGCAGTTCTTC. The encoded protein is CASSLGGGAGNEQFF.

This clone was recorded a few times. The rearrangement joins TRBV7-3 to TRBJ1-1; D gene ambiguous. V was clipped by 0 bases and J by 3 bases, with 8 bases between them. Germline V gene data show CDR1 as SGHTA and CDR2 as FQGTGA. This CDR3 contains 14 residues. CDR3 loop: CASSLTGGDTEAFF. The CDR3, as DNA: TGTGCCAGCAGCTTAACCGGAGGTGACACTGAAGCTTTCTTT.

The chain is built from TRBV27 and TRBJ1-1, with D uncertain. Looked up from germline, CDR1 is MNHEY and CDR2 is SMNVEV (reference sequence). Trimming took off 5 bases at V and 3 bases at J, with 10 bases between the two ends. The CDR3 runs to 13 residues. The CDR3 region is CASSPAAYTEAFF. The CDR3 DNA follows: TGTGCCAGCAGTCCCGCGGCGTACACTGAAGCTTTCTTT.

In nucleotides, the CDR3 is TGTGCCAGCACCTTTCAGGGGGCAGACACTGAAGCTTTCTTT. Its translation: CASTFQGADTEAFF. This sequence joins TRBV2 and TRBJ1-1; 8 bases line up with TRBD1. The CDR3 contains 14 residues. The V gene's germline CDR1 is SNHLY and CDR2 FYNNEI. The trim removed 7 bases at V and 3 bases at J, leaving 7 bases unmatched.

The chain has TRBV7-9 and TRBJ2-7, with D uncertain. V was pared by 1 base and J by 5 bases, with 12 bases between. This CDR3 spans 14 amino acids. Germline assignment: CDR1 SEHNR and CDR2 FQNEAQ (reference sequence). CDR3 in amino acids: CASSLDYGYNEQYF. CDR3 DNA sequence: TGTGCCAGCAGCTTAGACTACGGGTATAACGAGCAGTACTTC.

The chain is built from TRBV19 and TRBJ1-4, with TRBD1 identical over 7 bases. The CDR3 consists of 16 residues. CDR1 is LNHDA and CDR2 is SQIVND in the germline V gene (reference sequence). The V segment lost 3 bases and the J segment 5 bases; nucleotides outside the gene matches: 9. This CDR3 reads CASSMTPGQQNEKLFF. CDR3 sequence (DNA): TGTGCCAGTAGTATGACACCGGGACAGCAGAATGAAAAACTGTTTTTT.

A remark on this clone: This specimen includes other DNA sequences encoding the same CDR3. V is TRBV9 and J is TRBJ2-3; TRBD2 agrees at 11 bases. V lost 1 base to trimming and J lost 0 bases; unmatched junction nucleotides: 1. Germline values: CDR1 SGDLS, CDR2 YYNGEE. The CDR3 sequence is 16 residues long. The CDR3 region is CASSVPSGGSTDTQYF. The CDR3 nucleotides read TGTGCCAGCAGCGTACCTAGCGGGGGGAGCACAGATACGCAGTATTTT. Using reference TRBV9 and TRBJ2-3 for the parts outside the CDR3, the full variable domain is DSGVTQTPKHLITATGQRVTLRCSPRSGDLSVYWYQQSLDQGLQFLIQYYNGEERAKGNILERFSAQQFPDLHSELNLSSLELGDSALYFCASSVPSGGSTDTQYFGPGTRLTVL.

As DNA, the CDR3 is TGTGCCAGCAGCTTGGCGGGGACAGTTAACTATGGCTACACCTTC. It translates to CASSLAGTVNYGYTF. The V gene is TRBV5-6, the J gene TRBJ1-2; 7 bases map to TRBD1. Germline V CDR1 and CDR2: SGHDT, YYEEEE. The CDR3 sequence is 15 residues long. Germline trimming cut 0 bases from V and 1 base from J; bases unmatched to any gene: 3.

This chain connects TRBV6-6 to TRBJ1-2; D is unresolved. CDR1 is MNHNY, CDR2 SVGAGI, per germline (reference sequence). This CDR3 has 14 amino acids. V lost 2 bases and J lost 4, with 11 bases in between. The CDR3 DNA reads TGTGCCAGCAGTTACATTATAGAAAGCTATGGCTACACCTTC. It is translated as CASSYIIESYGYTF.

This clone showed up just once. This chain links TRBV19 with TRBJ1-3; TRBD1 matches 9 bases. This CDR3 is 15 amino acids long. Unmatched junction bases numbered 11, after V lost 6 bases and J lost 8 bases. Per germline, CDR1 LNHDA and CDR2 SQIVND (reference sequence). The CDR3 protein is CASRSSGTGIDTIYF. The CDR3 DNA follows: TGTGCCAGTAGGAGCTCCGGGACAGGGATTGACACCATATATTTT.